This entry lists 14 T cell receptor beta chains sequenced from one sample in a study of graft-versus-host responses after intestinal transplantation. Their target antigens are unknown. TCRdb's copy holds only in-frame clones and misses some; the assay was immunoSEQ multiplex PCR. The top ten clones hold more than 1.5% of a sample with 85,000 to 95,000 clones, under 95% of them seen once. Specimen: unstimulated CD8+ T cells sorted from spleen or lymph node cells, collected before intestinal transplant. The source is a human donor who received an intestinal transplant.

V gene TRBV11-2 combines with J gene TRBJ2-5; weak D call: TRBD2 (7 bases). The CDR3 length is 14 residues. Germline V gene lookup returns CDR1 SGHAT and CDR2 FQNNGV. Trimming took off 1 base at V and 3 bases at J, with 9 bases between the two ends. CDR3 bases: TGTGCCAGCAGCTTAGGGGGGGGCGAAGAGACCCAGTACTTC. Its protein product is CASSLGGGEETQYF. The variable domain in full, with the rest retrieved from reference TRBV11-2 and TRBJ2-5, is EAGVAQSPRYKIIEKRQSVAFWCNPISGHATLYWYQQILGQGPKLLIQFQNNGVVDDSQLPKDRFSAERLKGVDSTLKIQPAKLEDSAVYLCASSLGGGEETQYFGPGTRLLVL.

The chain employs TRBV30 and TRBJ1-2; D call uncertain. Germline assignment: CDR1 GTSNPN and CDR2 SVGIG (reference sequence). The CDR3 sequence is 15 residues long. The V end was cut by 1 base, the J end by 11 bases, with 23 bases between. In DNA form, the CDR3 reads TGTGCCTGGAGTGCGGTTGCAGGACCGACTATAGTATACACCTTC. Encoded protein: CAWSAVAGPTIVYTF.

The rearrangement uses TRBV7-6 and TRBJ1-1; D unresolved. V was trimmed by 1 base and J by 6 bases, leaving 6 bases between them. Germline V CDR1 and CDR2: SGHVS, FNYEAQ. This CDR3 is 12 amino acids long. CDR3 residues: CASSLVSSEAFF. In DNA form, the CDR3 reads TGTGCCAGCAGCTTAGTCAGTTCTGAAGCTTTCTTT. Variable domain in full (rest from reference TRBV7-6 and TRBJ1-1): GAGVSQSPRYKVTKRGQDVALRCDPISGHVSLYWYRQALGQGPEFLTYFNYEAQQDKSGLPNDRFSAERPEGSISTLTIQRTEQRDSAMYRCASSLVSSEAFFGQGTRLTVV.

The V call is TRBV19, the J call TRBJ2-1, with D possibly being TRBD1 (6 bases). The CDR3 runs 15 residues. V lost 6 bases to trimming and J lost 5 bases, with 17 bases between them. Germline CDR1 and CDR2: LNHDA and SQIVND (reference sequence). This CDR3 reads CASSRQDGPHNEQFF. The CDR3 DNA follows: TGTGCCAGTAGCAGACAGGATGGCCCACACAATGAGCAGTTCTTC.

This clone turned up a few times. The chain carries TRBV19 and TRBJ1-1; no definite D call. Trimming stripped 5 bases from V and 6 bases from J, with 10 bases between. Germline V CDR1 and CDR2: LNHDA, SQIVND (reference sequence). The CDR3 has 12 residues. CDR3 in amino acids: CASSVGWAEAFF. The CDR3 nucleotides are TGTGCCAGTAGTGTCGGGTGGGCTGAAGCTTTCTTT.

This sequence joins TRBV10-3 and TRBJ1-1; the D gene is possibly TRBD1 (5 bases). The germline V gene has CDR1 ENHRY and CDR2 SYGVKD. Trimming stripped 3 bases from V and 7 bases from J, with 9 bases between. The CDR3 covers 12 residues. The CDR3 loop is CAISEGASEAFF. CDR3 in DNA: TGTGCCATCAGTGAAGGGGCCAGTGAAGCTTTCTTT.

CDR3 nucleotides: TGCGCCAGCAGTGAATTGGGCAGTTCTCCCCCCGAGCAGTACTTC. Translated: CASSELGSSPPEQYF. The chain joins TRBV10-1 to TRBJ2-7; D unresolved. The V end lost 3 bases, the J end lost 6 bases, and 18 bases lay between the germline ends. Germline CDR1 reads WNHNN; CDR2 reads SYGVQD (reference sequence). This CDR3 contains 15 residues.

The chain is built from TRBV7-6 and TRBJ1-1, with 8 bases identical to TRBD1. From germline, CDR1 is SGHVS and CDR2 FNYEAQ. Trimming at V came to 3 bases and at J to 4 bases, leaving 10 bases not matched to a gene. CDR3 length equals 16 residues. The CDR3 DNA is TGTGCCAGCAGCTTGGACAGGGTTACAGGGAGCACTGAAGCTTTCTTT. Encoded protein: CASSLDRVTGSTEAFF.

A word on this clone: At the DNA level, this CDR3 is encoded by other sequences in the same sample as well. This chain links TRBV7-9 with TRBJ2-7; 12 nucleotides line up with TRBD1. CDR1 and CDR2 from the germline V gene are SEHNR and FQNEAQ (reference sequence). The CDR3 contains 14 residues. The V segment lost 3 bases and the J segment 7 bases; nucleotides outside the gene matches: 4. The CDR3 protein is CASSLGQGAGEQYF. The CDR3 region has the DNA TGTGCCAGCAGCTTGGGACAGGGGGCGGGGGAGCAGTACTTC.

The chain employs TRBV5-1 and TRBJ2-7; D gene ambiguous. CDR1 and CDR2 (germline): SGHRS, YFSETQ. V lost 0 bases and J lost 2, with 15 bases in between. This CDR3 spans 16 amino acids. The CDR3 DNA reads TGCGCCAGCAGCTTGGCGCATGATTCTGGGCCCTACGAGCAGTACTTC. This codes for CASSLAHDSGPYEQYF.

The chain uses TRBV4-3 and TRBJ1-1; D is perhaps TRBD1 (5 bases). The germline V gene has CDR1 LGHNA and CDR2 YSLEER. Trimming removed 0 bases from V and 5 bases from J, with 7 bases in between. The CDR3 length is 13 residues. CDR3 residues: CASSQDGGTEAFF. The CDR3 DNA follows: TGCGCCAGCAGCCAAGATGGGGGGACTGAAGCTTTCTTT.

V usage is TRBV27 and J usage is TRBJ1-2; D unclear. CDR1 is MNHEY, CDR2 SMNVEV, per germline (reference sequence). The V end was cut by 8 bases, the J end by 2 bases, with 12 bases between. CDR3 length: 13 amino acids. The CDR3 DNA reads TGTGCCAGCTTGGTGAGCCCGAACTATGGCTACACCTTC. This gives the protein CASLVSPNYGYTF.

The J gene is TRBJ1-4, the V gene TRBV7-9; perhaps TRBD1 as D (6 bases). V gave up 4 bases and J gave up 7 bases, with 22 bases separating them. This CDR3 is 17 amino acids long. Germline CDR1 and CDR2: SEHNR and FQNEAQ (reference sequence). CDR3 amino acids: CASSWRNQGRDREKLFF. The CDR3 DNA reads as TGTGCCAGCAGCTGGAGGAATCAGGGGAGGGATCGTGAAAAACTGTTTTTT.

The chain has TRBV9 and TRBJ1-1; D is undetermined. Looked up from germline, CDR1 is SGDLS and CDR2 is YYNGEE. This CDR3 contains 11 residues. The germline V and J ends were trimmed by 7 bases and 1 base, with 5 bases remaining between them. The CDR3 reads CASSPNTEAFF. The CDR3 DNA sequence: TGTGCCAGCTCTCCGAACACTGAAGCTTTCTTT.